What follows describes a single T cell receptor (beta chain). This receptor's antigen is unknown. No quality values exist for individual bases; no much larger clone is one base distant. The data were obtained in a study of blood T cell repertoires in COVID-19 (TCRdb year 2020). Context from the whole study: Samples covering the acute and convalescent phases of COVID-19 were provided by collaborators in the United States, Italy and Spain. The prospective study material was composed of cDNA or gDNA derived from T cells, B-cell-depleted T cells, or PBMCs. Subjects who had been exposed to COVID-19, were actively infected with it, or had recovered from it provided the deeply sampled blood TCRbeta repertoires that made up the dataset. The repertoires were released in a freely available public database meant as a resource for research on the immune response to SARS-CoV-2. The samples were drawn from two sources: the first 160 participants of the ongoing ImmuneRACE study, and over 1,000 subjects contributed by 6 global collaborators. Nearly every sample came with metadata listing a de-identified subject ID, COVID-19 status, age in years and sex. Where available, HLA class I and class II types were obtained from metadata supplied by the sample provider rather than from assay-based typing.

The study at large found these results: The quantity of clinical and demographic metadata differed by source and by participant and was supplied without curation.

The immunoSEQ Assay, a bias-controlled multiplex PCR, was used to amplify TCRbeta CDR3 regions from genomic DNA. The authors' pipeline ran thus. The number of nucleated cells in each sample was estimated by amplification of reference gene primers within the assay. To quantify the absolute abundance of each unique TCRbeta CDR3 rearrangement, sequence reads were collapsed and filtered. For each sample, productive Simpson clonality was calculated as the square root of Simpson's diversity index across productive rearrangements. The source is immuneACCESS, and TCRdb retained only in-frame sequences with V and J called. Part of the clones is not carried over; for the studies checked, unresolved V genes explain less than half of this, and the remainder is unexplained. The D gene and trimming were derived from the DNA, and the V and J assignments and clone size from that table. Counted in this sample were around 85,000 clones; 85% to 90% of them appeared once. Together, the top ten hold 3.5% to 5% of the sample.

V and J are truncated by 0 bases and 2 bases respectively, leaving an intervening sequence of 14 bases. From the germline V gene, CDR1 is LGHNA and CDR2 is YNFKEQ. Spanning cysteine to phenylalanine, the CDR3 consists of 16 amino acids. Only the CDR3 DNA is retained, 48 bases long and in frame from the first base. Whole blood was collected in K2EDTA tubes by collaborating institutions according to the institutions' own protocols. For TCRbeta analysis, collaborator samples were shipped as frozen whole blood, as isolated PBMCs, or as DNA extracted from either sample type. The source material was peripheral blood. This chain joins TRBV4-2 to TRBJ2-7, with TRBD2 tentatively as D gene (6 bases match). This sequence was found in a woman at least 80 years old with active or convalescent COVID-19. The bases are TGTGCCAGCAGCCAAGAGGCTAAGCGGGCCGCCTACGAGCAGTACTTC. This encodes CASSQEAKRAAYEQYF.